These 23 T cell receptor beta chains were all obtained from the same sample, sequenced in a study of blood T cell repertoires in COVID-19. The table came from immunoSEQ multiplex PCR; TCRdb's copy has only in-frame clones and leaves some out. There are hundreds of thousands of clones in the sample; about 82% occur only once, and 2% to 2.5% lies in the top ten. The sequenced sample consisted of PBMCs or T cells enriched from blood (not recorded which). The receptors shown here come from a woman between 50 and 59 years old who had recovered from COVID-19.

The chain is built from TRBV18 and TRBJ2-5; TRBD1 might be the D (6 bases). CDR3 length: 13 residues. Germline CDR1 and CDR2: KGHSH and LQKENI. The V gene lost 4 bases and the J gene lost 2 bases, with 8 bases spanning the gap. CDR3 sequence: CASSQGQQETQYF. CDR3 DNA: TGTGCCAGCTCACAAGGACAGCAAGAGACCCAGTACTTC.

The chain is built from TRBV7-8 and TRBJ1-4; 9 nucleotides align to TRBD1. CDR3 length equals 15 residues. V shed 5 bases and J 7 bases; nucleotides not matched to a gene: 8. Germline V lookup: CDR1 SGHVS, CDR2 FQNEAQ. This CDR3 is CASSHTGGRGEKLFF. As DNA, the CDR3 is TGTGCCAGCAGCCATACAGGGGGCCGGGGTGAAAAACTGTTTTTT.

CDR3 DNA: TGTGCCAGTAGCGGGACTAGCGGTCAAGAGACCCAGTACTTC. Its protein product is CASSGTSGQETQYF. V usage is TRBV19 and J usage is TRBJ2-5, with 11 nucleotides matching TRBD2. The CDR3 runs to 14 residues. The V segment lost 6 bases and the J segment 2 bases; nucleotides outside the gene matches: 2. Germline V gives CDR1 LNHDA, CDR2 SQIVND (reference sequence).

Concerning this clone: Other DNA sequences in the same sample also yield this CDR3. The chain links TRBV7-9 to TRBJ2-7; D gene ambiguous. The CDR3 is made up of 13 amino acids. Trimming took off 1 base at V and 3 bases at J, with 7 bases between the two ends. Germline V gene sequence: CDR1 SEHNR, CDR2 FQNEAQ (reference sequence). The CDR3 is CASSLVGGYEQYF. CDR3 nucleotides: TGTGCCAGCAGCTTAGTTGGCGGCTACGAGCAGTACTTC.

J is TRBJ1-3 and V is TRBV7-6; D unresolved. This CDR3 is 16 amino acids long. From germline, CDR1 is SGHVS and CDR2 FNYEAQ. V was trimmed by 2 bases and J by 1 base, leaving 12 bases between them. DNA for the CDR3: TGTGCCAGCAGCTTATCCGGGGTCTCTTCTGGAAACACCATATATTTT. Residues: CASSLSGVSSGNTIYF.

The CDR3 sequence is CASSQDYLYWEISNQPQHF. As DNA, the CDR3 is TGCGCCAGCAGCCAAGATTATTTATATTGGGAGATTAGCAATCAGCCCCAGCATTTT. The chain links TRBV4-3 to TRBJ1-5; no definite D call. Germline V gene data show CDR1 as LGHNA and CDR2 as YSLEER. CDR3 length: 19 residues. Between the trimmed V and J ends, which lost 0 bases and 0 bases, there was a span of 18 bases.

V gene TRBV24-1 combines with J gene TRBJ2-3; TRBD2 aligns across 10 bases. The germline CDR1 and CDR2 sequences are KGHDR and SFDVKD. CDR3 length: 17 residues. V lost 3 bases to trimming and J lost 5 bases; unmatched junction nucleotides: 10. The CDR3: CATSDGTSAGLEDTQYF. For the CDR3, the DNA is TGTGCCACCAGTGATGGGACTAGCGCTGGGTTGGAAGATACGCAGTATTTT.

This clone is a singleton in its sample. V gene TRBV7-3 combines with J gene TRBJ2-3; 7 bases are shared with TRBD2. The CDR3 extends over 15 amino acids. Germline trimming cut 5 bases from V and 1 base from J; bases unmatched to any gene: 6. Germline V CDR1 and CDR2: SGHTA, FQGTGA. The CDR3, as DNA: TGTGCCAGCAGCACCCGACTAGCAGGCACAGATACGCAGTATTTT. Translating it yields CASSTRLAGTDTQYF. The variable domain in full, completed from reference TRBV7-3 and TRBJ2-3, reads GAGVSQTPSNKVTEKGKYVELRCDPISGHTALYWYRQSLGQGPEFLIYFQGTGAADDSGLPNDRFFAVRPEGSVSTLKIQRTERGDSAVYLCASSTRLAGTDTQYFGPGTRLTVL.

This clone was seen just once. The chain is built from TRBV4-3 and TRBJ1-2, with D perhaps TRBD1 (6 bases). CDR3 length: 14 residues. CDR1 and CDR2 from the germline V gene are LGHNA and YSLEER. V was pared by 4 bases and J by 0 bases, with 9 bases between. CDR3 nucleotides: TGCGCCAGCAGCCTACGGACAGCTAACTATGGCTACACCTTC. Translated, it gives CASSLRTANYGYTF.

This rearrangement joins TRBV28 to TRBJ2-2, with 13 bases aligning to TRBD2. CDR3 size: 20 residues. After removal of 1 base from V and 1 base from J, the junction contained 9 bases not matched to a gene. Looked up from germline, CDR1 is MDHEN and CDR2 is SYDVKM. This CDR3 is CASSLFGTSGAQGNTGELFF. The DNA of the CDR3 is TGTGCCAGCAGTTTATTTGGGACTAGCGGGGCTCAGGGGAACACCGGGGAGCTGTTTTTT.

The chain combines TRBV27 with TRBJ1-5, with D maybe TRBD1 (5 bases). Germline V CDR1 and CDR2: MNHEY, SMNVEV (reference sequence). CDR3 length: 14 residues. Trimming left V 7 bases short and J 5 bases short, with 15 bases between. In DNA form, the CDR3 reads TGTGCCAGCACCGTTCGCCAGGGATATCAGCCCCAGCATTTT. It translates to CASTVRQGYQPQHF.

The V call is TRBV6-2 or TRBV6-3, the J call TRBJ2-5, with D tentatively TRBD1 (6 bases). The CDR3 covers 16 residues. V lost 2 bases to trimming and J lost 5 bases, with 18 bases between them. CDR1 is MNHEY, CDR2 SVGEGT, per germline. This CDR3 reads CASSYGIGGVRETQYF. CDR3 in DNA: TGTGCCAGCAGTTACGGTATAGGGGGAGTCCGGGAGACCCAGTACTTC.

The V and J genes are TRBV6-5 and TRBJ2-1, with 10 bases that match TRBD2. Germline loops: CDR1 MNHEY, CDR2 SVGAGI. V lost 5 bases, J lost 7 bases, and 8 bases stayed unmatched. The CDR3 loop spans 15 amino acids. CDR3: CASSNLAGVLNEQFF. The CDR3 DNA reads TGTGCCAGCAGTAACCTAGCGGGAGTACTTAATGAGCAGTTCTTC.

This clone was counted once. The chain recombines TRBV12-3 or TRBV12-4 with TRBJ2-7, with D unresolved. This CDR3 contains 12 residues. Deletions cut 6 bases from V and 5 bases from J, with 11 bases between. The CDR3 region is CASSNGYHEQYF. CDR3 DNA: TGTGCCAGCAGCAACGGGTATCACGAGCAGTACTTC.

This chain connects TRBV30 to TRBJ1-2; no clear D. The germline CDR1 and CDR2 sequences are GTSNPN and SVGIG (reference sequence). V was pared by 0 bases and J by 13 bases, with 18 bases between. The length of the CDR3 is 13 residues. CDR3 nucleotide sequence: TGTGCCTGGAGTGTAGGTGTCCTCGGCGGCGGCACCTTC. It yields the protein CAWSVGVLGGGTF.

The chain links TRBV5-1 to TRBJ1-1; D remains ambiguous. The CDR3 has 14 amino acids. The V gene lost 1 base and the J gene lost 10 bases, with 17 bases spanning the gap. Looked up from germline, CDR1 is SGHRS and CDR2 is YFSETQ. The CDR3 loop is CASSLTSARSGAFF. The CDR3 region has the DNA TGCGCCAGCAGCTTGACGTCGGCCAGGTCAGGAGCTTTCTTT.

The V call is TRBV24-1, the J call TRBJ1-4; D is ambiguous. The CDR3 totals 13 residues. Trimming removed 5 bases from V and 3 bases from J, with 6 bases in between. Germline V gene sequence: CDR1 KGHDR, CDR2 SFDVKD. The DNA for the CDR3 is TGTGCCACCAGTGCCAGGCCTAATGAAAAACTGTTTTTT. Translating gives CATSARPNEKLFF.

The chain combines TRBV7-2 with TRBJ1-2, with D hard to call. The germline V and J ends were trimmed by 4 bases and 5 bases, with 20 bases remaining between them. Germline V gene data show CDR1 as SGHTA and CDR2 as FQGNSA. The CDR3 totals 16 residues. The DNA for the CDR3 is TGTGCCAGCAGCTATGTGTTGTCCCCGGCGGATTATGGCTACACCTTC. It specifies CASSYVLSPADYGYTF.

The V gene is TRBV29-1, the J gene TRBJ2-1; 11 nucleotides line up with TRBD2. The V and J ends lost 4 bases and 9 bases, in that order; junction bases with no gene match: 5. CDR3 length: 13 amino acids. The germline CDR1 and CDR2 sequences are SQVTM and ANQGSEA. The CDR3 sequence is CSVVTSGRSEQFF. Here the CDR3 DNA reads TGCAGCGTTGTCACTAGCGGGAGAAGTGAGCAGTTCTTC.

The gene calls are TRBV11-2 and TRBJ2-5, with 9 bases identical to TRBD1. Germline V gives CDR1 SGHAT, CDR2 FQNNGV. This CDR3 spans 15 amino acids. V shed 5 bases and J 2 bases; nucleotides not matched to a gene: 6. CDR3 nucleotide sequence: TGTGCCAGCAGCCTAGGACAGGGGATTCAAGAGACCCAGTACTTC. This translates into CASSLGQGIQETQYF. Full variable domain (rest looked up from reference TRBV11-2 and TRBJ2-5): EAGVAQSPRYKIIEKRQSVAFWCNPISGHATLYWYQQILGQGPKLLIQFQNNGVVDDSQLPKDRFSAERLKGVDSTLKIQPAKLEDSAVYLCASSLGQGIQETQYFGPGTRLLVL.

This chain uses TRBV7-2 with TRBJ1-5; no firm D call. The CDR3 has 15 residues. V was cut by 1 base and J by 6 bases, with 13 bases left in between. Germline CDR1 SGHTA, CDR2 FQGNSA. The CDR3 sequence is CASSLEVQFGQPQHF. The CDR3 DNA reads as TGTGCCAGCAGCTTAGAAGTCCAGTTTGGTCAGCCCCAGCATTTT.

This clone came up once. The chain joins TRBV27 to TRBJ1-2, with D tentatively TRBD1 (5 bases). Germline values: CDR1 MNHEY, CDR2 SMNVEV (reference sequence). Trimming removed 2 bases from V and 6 bases from J, with 13 bases in between. This CDR3 spans 14 amino acids. Here the CDR3 DNA reads TGTGCCAGCAGTTTAAAGGCAGGGTTGAATGGCTACACCTTC. Amino acids: CASSLKAGLNGYTF.

V is TRBV2 and J is TRBJ1-6; possible D gene TRBD1, 6 bases. V was pared by 1 base and J by 3 bases, with 7 bases between. The CDR3 spans 15 residues. Germline V gene lookup returns CDR1 SNHLY and CDR2 FYNNEI. The CDR3, as DNA: TGTGCCAGCAGTGAAGAAGGGGGCTATAATTCACCCCTCCACTTT. Residues: CASSEEGGYNSPLHF.